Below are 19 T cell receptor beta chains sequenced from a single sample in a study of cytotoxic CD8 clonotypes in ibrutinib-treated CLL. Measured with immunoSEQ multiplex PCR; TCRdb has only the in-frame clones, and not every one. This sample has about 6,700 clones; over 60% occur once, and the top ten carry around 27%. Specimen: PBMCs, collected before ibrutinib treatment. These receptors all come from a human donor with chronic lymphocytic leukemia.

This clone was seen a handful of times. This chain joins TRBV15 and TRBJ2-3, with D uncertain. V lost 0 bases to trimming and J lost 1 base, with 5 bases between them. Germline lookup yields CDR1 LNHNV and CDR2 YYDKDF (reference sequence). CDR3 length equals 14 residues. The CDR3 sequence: CATSRDFGTDTQYF. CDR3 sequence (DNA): TGTGCCACCAGCAGAGATTTCGGCACAGATACGCAGTATTTT.

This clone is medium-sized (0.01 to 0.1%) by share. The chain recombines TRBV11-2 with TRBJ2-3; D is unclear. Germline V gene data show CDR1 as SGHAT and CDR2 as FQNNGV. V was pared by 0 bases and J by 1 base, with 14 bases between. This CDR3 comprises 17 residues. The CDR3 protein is CASSLDPRSSGTDTQYF. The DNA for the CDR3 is TGTGCCAGCAGCTTAGATCCGAGGTCGAGCGGCACAGATACGCAGTATTTT.

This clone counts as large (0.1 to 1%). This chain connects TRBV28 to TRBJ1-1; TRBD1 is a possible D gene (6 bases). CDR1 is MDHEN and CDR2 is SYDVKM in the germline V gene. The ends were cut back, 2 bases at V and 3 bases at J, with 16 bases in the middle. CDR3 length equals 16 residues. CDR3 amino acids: CASSLRSAGAYTEAFF. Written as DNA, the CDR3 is TGTGCCAGCAGTTTAAGGTCGGCAGGGGCGTACACTGAAGCTTTCTTT.

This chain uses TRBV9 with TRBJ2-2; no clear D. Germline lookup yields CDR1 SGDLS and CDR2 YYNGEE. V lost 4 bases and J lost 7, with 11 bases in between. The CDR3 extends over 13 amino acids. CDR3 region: CASSLSPGGELFF. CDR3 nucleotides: TGTGCCAGCAGCCTAAGCCCAGGCGGGGAGCTGTTTTTT.

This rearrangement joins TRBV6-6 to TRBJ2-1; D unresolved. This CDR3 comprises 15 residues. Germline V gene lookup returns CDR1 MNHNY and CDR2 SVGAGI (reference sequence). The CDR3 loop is CARSLKAAKYNEQFF. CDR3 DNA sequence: TGTGCGAGGTCCCTAAAGGCGGCAAAATACAATGAGCAGTTCTTC.

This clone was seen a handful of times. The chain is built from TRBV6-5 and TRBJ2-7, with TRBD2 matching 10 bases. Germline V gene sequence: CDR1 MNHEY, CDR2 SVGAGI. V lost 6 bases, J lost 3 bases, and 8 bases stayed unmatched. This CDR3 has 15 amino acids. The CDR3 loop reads CASSLSGRGVYEQYF. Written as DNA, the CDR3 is TGTGCCAGCAGCCTGAGCGGGAGGGGGGTCTACGAGCAGTACTTC.

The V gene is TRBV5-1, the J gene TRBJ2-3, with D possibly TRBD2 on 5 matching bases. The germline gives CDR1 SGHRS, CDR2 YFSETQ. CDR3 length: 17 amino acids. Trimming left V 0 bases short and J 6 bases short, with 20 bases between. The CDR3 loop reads CASSLVSGLIFADTQYF. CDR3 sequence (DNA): TGCGCCAGCAGCTTGGTCTCCGGACTTATTTTTGCGGATACGCAGTATTTT.

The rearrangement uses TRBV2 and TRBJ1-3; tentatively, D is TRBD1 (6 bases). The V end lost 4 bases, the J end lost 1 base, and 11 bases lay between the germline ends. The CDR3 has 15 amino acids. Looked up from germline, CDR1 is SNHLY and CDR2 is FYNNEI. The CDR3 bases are TGTGCCAGCAGTGTGGGGGGGCGGTCTGGAAACACCATATATTTT. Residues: CASSVGGRSGNTIYF.

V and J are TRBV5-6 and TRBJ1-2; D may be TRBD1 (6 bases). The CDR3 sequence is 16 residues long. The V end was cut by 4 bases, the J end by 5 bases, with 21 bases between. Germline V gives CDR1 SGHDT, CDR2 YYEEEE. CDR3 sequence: CASSPAGGGPRYGYTF. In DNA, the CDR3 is TGTGCCAGCAGCCCGGCGGGGGGGGGCCCTCGGTATGGCTACACCTTC.

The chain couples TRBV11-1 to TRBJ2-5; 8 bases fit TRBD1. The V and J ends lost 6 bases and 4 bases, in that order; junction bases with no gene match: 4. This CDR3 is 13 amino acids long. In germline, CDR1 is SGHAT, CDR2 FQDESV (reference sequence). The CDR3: CASRLQGGETQYF. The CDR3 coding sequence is TGTGCCAGCAGGTTACAGGGGGGAGAGACCCAGTACTTC.

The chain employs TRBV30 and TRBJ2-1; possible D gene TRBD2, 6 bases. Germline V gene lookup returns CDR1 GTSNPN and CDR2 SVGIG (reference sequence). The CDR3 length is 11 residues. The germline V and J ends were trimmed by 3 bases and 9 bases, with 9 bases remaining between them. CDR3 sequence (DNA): TGTGCCTGGAGACTAGCAGTTGAGCAGTTCTTC. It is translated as CAWRLAVEQFF. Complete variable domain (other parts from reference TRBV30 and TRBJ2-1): SQTIHQWPATLVQPVGSPLSLECTVEGTSNPNLYWYRQAAGRGLQLLFYSVGIGQISSEVPQNLSASRPQDRQFILSSKKLLLSDSGFYLCAWRLAVEQFFGPGTRLTVL.

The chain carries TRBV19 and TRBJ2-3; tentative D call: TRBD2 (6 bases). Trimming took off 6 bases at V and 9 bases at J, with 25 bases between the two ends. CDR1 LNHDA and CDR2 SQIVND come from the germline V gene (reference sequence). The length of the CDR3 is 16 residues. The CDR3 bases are TGTGCCAGTAGGGACACCGGGACTGGGAGGAGGGACACGCAGTATTTT. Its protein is CASRDTGTGRRDTQYF.

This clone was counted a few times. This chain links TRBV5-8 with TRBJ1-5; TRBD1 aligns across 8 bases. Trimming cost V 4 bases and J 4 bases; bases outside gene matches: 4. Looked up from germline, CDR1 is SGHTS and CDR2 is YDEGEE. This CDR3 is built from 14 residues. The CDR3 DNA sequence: TGTGCCAGCAGCCATCGGACAGGGAATCAGCCCCAGCATTTT. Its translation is CASSHRTGNQPQHF.

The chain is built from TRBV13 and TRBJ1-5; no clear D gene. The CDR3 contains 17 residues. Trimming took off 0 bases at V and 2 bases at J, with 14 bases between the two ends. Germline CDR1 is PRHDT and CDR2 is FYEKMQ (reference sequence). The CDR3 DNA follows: TGTGCCAGCAGCTTAGGCCGAGGGCAGGTCGGCAATCAGCCCCAGCATTTT. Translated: CASSLGRGQVGNQPQHF.

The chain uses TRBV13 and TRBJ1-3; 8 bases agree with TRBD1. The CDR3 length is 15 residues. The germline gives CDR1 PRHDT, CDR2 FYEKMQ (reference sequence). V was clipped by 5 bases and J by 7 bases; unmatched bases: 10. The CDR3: CASSDGGQGWNTIYF. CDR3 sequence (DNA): TGTGCCAGCAGCGATGGCGGACAGGGATGGAACACCATATATTTT. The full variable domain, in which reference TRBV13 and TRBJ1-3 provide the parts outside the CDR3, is AAGVIQSPRHLIKEKRETATLKCYPIPRHDTVYWYQQGPGQDPQFLISFYEKMQSDKGSIPDRFSAQQFSDYHSELNMSSLELGDSALYFCASSDGGQGWNTIYFGEGSWLTVV.

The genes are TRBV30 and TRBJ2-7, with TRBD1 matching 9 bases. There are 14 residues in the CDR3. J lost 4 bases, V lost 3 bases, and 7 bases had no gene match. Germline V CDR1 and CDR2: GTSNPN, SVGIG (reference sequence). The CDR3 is CAWRKTGGFYEQYF. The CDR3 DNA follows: TGTGCCTGGAGGAAGACAGGGGGATTTTACGAGCAGTACTTC. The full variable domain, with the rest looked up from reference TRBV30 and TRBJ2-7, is SQTIHQWPATLVQPVGSPLSLECTVEGTSNPNLYWYRQAAGRGLQLLFYSVGIGQISSEVPQNLSASRPQDRQFILSSKKLLLSDSGFYLCAWRKTGGFYEQYFGPGTRLTVT.

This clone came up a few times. CDR3 protein: CASSLDARGETQYF. CDR3 bases: TGTGCCAGCAGCTTGGATGCTAGGGGAGAGACCCAGTACTTC. The chain combines TRBV5-4 with TRBJ2-5, with a tentative D call TRBD1 (5 bases). Trimming took 0 bases from V and 4 from J, leaving 10 bases between them. Germline CDR1 is SGHNT and CDR2 is YYREEE (reference sequence). CDR3 size: 14 residues.

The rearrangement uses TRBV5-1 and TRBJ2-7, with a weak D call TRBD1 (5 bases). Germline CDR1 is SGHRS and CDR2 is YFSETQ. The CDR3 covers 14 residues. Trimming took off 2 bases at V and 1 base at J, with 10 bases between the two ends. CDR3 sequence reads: CASSLQDPSYEQYF. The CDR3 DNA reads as TGCGCCAGCAGCTTACAGGACCCATCCTACGAGCAGTACTTC.

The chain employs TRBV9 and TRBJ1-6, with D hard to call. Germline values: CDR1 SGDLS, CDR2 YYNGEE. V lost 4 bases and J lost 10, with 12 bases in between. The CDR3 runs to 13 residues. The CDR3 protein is CASSLAENSPLHF. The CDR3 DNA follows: TGTGCCAGCAGCTTGGCGGAGAACTCACCCCTCCACTTT.